This T cell receptor beta chain was sequenced in a study of identical twins. Findings of the study overall: Partial confounding of zero-insertion analyses by invariant MAIT and iNKT cells was possible. Out-of-frame beta sequences exhibited a weaker degree of excess twin sharing. In cord blood, abundant beta clonotypes had fewer insertions; memory showed no trend.

Each donor was a healthy Caucasian. Trimming took off 3 bases at V and 7 bases at J, with 13 bases between the two ends. This CDR3 contains 14 residues. CDR1 and CDR2 from the germline V gene are DFQATT and SNEGSKA (reference sequence). TCRdb ran MiXCR on the 5' RACE reads and lists one entry per CDR3 protein. The data hold 450,000 to 650,000 distinct CDR3 sequences, with roughly 9.5% observed a single time. A few counts support this clonotype. The antigen is undetermined. These sequences were also reported in another study, on yellow fever vaccine responses in identical twins.

Sequencing used PBMCs. The chain is built from TRBV20-1 and TRBJ1-6; TRBD1 is a possible D gene (5 bases). The TCR was taken from a woman between 18 and 29 years old in good health. The CDR3 DNA sequence: TGCAGTGCTAGGAGGGGTCGGGAGAATTCACCCCTCCACTTT. Translation: CSARRGRENSPLHF.